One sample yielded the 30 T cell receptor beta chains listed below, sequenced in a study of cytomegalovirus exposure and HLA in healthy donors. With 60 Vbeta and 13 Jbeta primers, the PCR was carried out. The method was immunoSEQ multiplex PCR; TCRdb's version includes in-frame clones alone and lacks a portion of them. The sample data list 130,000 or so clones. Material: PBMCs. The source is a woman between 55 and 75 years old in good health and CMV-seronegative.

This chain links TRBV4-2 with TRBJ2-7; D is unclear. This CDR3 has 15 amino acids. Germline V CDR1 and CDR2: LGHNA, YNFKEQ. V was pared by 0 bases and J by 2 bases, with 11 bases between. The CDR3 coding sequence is TGTGCCAGCAGCCAAGAATGGTCAGGCCCCTACGAGCAGTACTTC. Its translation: CASSQEWSGPYEQYF.

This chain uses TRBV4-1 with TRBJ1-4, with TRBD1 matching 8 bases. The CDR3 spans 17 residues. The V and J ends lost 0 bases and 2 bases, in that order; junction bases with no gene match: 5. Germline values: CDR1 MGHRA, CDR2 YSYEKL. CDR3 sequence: CASSQDATGGTNEKLFF. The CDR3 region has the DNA TGCGCCAGCAGCCAAGACGCAACAGGGGGGACTAATGAAAAACTGTTTTTT.

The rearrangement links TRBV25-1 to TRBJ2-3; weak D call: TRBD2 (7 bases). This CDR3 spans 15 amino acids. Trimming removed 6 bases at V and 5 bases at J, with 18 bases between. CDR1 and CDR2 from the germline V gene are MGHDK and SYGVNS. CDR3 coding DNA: TGTGCCAGCAGCCTTGGGGCGGGGGCCCTAGATACGCAGTATTTT. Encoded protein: CASSLGAGALDTQYF.

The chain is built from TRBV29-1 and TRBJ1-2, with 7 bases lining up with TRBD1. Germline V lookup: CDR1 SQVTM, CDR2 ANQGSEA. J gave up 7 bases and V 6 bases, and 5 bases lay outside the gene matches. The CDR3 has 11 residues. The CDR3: CSVTGDAGYTF. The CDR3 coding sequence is TGCAGCGTCACAGGGGATGCTGGCTACACCTTC.

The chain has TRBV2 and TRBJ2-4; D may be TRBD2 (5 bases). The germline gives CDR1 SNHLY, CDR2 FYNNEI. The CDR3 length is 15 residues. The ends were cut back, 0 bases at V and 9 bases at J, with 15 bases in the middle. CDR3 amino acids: CASSEAPFGVGIQYF. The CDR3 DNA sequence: TGTGCCAGCAGTGAAGCGCCGTTCGGGGTCGGCATTCAGTACTTC.

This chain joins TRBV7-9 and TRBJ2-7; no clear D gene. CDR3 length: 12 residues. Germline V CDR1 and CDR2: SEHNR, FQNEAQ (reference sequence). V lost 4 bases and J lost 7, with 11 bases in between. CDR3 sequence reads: CASSSNHMEQYF. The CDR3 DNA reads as TGTGCCAGCAGCTCCAACCACATGGAGCAGTACTTC.

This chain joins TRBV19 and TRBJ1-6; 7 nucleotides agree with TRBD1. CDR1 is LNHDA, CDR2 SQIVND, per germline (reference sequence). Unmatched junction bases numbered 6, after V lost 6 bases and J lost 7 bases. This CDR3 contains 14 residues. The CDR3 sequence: CASREEQGNSPLHF. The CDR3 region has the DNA TGTGCCAGTAGGGAAGAACAGGGGAATTCACCCCTCCACTTT.

The CDR3 DNA reads TGTGCCAGCAGCCCGGCAGGGGGCTCCTATAATTCACCCCTCCACTTT. This sequence encodes CASSPAGGSYNSPLHF. The chain recombines TRBV5-6 with TRBJ1-6, with 7 bases aligning to TRBD1. This CDR3 is 16 amino acids long. V shed 4 bases and J 0 bases; nucleotides not matched to a gene: 4. Germline CDR1 is SGHDT and CDR2 is YYEEEE.

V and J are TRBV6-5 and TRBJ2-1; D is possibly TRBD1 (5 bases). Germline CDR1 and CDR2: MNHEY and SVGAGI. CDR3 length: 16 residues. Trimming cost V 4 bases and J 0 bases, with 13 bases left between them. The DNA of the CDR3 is TGTGCCAGCAGTTGGCAACAGGCGGTCTCCTACAATGAGCAGTTCTTC. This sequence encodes CASSWQQAVSYNEQFF.

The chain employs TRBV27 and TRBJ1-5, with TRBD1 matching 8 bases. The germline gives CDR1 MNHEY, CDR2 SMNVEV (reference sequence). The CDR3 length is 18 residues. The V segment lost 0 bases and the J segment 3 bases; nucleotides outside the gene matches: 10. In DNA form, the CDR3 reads TGTGCCAGCAGTTTATCTCCCCCGGGACAGGCGTCCAATCAGCCCCAGCATTTT. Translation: CASSLSPPGQASNQPQHF.

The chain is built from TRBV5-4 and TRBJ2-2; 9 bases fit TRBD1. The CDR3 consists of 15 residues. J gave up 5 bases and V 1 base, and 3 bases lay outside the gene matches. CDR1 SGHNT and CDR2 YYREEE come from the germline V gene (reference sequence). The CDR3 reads CASSLLDRGTGELFF. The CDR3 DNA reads TGTGCCAGCAGCTTGCTGGACAGGGGTACCGGGGAGCTGTTTTTT.

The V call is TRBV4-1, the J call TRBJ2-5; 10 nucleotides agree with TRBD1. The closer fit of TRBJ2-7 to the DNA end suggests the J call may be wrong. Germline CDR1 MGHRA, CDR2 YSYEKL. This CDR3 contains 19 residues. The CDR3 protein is CASSQVTSGTGEVNYEQYF. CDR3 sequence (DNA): TGCGCCAGCAGCCAAGTCACTTCCGGGACAGGGGAGGTGAACTACGAGCAGTACTTC.

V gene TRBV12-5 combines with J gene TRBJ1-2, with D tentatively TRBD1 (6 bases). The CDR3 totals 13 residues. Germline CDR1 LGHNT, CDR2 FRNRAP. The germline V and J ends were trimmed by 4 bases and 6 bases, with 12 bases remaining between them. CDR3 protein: CASGSSDSNGYTF. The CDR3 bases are TGTGCTAGTGGTTCATCGGACAGTAATGGCTACACCTTC. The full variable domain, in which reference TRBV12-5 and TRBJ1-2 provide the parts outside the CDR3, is DARVTQTPRHKVTEMGQEVTMRCQPILGHNTVFWYRQTMMQGLELLAYFRNRAPLDDSGMPKDRFSAEMPDATLATLKIQPSEPRDSAVYFCASGSSDSNGYTFGSGTRLTVV.

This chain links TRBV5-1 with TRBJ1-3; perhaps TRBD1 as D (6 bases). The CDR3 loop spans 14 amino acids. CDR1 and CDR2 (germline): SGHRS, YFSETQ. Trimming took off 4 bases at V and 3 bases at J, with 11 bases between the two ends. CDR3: CASSLQGNGNTIYF. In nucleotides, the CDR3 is TGCGCCAGCAGCCTACAGGGTAATGGAAACACCATATATTTT.

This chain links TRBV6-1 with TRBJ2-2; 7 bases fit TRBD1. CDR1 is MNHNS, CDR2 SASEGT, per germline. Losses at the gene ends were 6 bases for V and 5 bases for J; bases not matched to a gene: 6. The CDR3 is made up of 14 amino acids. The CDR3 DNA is TGTGCCAGCAGCCGGGACAGCCCTACCGGGGAGCTGTTTTTT. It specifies CASSRDSPTGELFF.

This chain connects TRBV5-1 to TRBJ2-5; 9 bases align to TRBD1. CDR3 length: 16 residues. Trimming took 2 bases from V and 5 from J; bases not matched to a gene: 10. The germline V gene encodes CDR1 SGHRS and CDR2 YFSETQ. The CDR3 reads CASSFQAGQGFETQYF. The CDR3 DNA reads TGCGCCAGCAGCTTCCAAGCGGGACAGGGTTTCGAGACCCAGTACTTC.

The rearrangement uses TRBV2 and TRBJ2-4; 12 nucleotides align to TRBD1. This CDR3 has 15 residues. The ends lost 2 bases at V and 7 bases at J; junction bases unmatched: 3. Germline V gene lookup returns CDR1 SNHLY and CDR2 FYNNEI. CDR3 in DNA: TGTGCCAGCAGTGAACCCGGGACAGGGGGCAACATTCAGTACTTC. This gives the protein CASSEPGTGGNIQYF.

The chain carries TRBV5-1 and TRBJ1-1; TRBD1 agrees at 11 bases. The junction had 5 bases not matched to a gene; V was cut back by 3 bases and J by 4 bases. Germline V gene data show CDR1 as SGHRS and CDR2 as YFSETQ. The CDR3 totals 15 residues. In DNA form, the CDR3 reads TGCGCCAGCAGCTCTACCGGGACAGGGGGCACTGAAGCTTTCTTT. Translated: CASSSTGTGGTEAFF.

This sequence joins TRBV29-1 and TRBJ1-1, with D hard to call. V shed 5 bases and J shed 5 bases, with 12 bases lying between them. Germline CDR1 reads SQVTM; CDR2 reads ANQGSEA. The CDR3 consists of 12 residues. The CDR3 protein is CSVFFEKTEAFF. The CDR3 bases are TGCAGCGTTTTCTTCGAGAAGACTGAAGCTTTCTTT.

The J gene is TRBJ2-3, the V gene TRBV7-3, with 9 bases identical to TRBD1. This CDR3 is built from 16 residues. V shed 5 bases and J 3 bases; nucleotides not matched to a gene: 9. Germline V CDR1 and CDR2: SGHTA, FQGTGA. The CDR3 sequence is CASSPRTGAKTDTQYF. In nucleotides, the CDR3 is TGTGCCAGCAGCCCAAGGACAGGGGCTAAGACAGATACGCAGTATTTT.

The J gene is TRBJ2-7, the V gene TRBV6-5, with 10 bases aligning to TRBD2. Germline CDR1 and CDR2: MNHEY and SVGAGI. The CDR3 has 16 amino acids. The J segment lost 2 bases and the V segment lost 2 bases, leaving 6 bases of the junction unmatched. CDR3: CASSYRRAGGPYEQYF. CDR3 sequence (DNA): TGTGCCAGCAGTTACAGGAGAGCGGGGGGGCCCTACGAGCAGTACTTC.

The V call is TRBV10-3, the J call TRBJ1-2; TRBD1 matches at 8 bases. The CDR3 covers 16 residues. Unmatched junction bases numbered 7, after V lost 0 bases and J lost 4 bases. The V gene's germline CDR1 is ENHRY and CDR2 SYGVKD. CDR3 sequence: CAISESSGGAGYGYTF. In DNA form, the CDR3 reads TGTGCCATCAGTGAGTCTTCAGGGGGCGCAGGCTATGGCTACACCTTC.

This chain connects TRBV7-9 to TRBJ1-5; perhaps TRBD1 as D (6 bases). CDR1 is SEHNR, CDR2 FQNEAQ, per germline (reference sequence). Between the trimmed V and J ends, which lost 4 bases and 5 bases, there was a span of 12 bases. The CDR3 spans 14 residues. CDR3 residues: CASSSTGFDQPQHF. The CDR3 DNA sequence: TGTGCCAGCAGCTCTACAGGGTTCGATCAGCCCCAGCATTTT.

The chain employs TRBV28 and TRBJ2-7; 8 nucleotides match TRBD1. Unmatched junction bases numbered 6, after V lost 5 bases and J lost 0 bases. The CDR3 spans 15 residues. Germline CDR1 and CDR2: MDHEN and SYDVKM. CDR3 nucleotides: TGTGCCAGCAGTAGGACAGGGCAAAGCTCCTACGAGCAGTACTTC. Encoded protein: CASSRTGQSSYEQYF.

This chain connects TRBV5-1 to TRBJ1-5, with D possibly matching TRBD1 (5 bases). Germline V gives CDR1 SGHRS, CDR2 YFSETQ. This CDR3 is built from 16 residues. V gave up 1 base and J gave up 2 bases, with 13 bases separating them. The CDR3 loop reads CASSLTGGDGNQPQHF. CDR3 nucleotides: TGCGCCAGCAGCTTGACAGGCGGGGATGGCAATCAGCCCCAGCATTTT.

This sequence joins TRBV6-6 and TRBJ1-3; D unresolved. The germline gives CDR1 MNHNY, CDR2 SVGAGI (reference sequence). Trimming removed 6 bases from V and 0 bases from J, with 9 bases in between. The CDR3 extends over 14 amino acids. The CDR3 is CASSSTTSGNTIYF. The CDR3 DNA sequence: TGTGCCAGCAGCTCGACAACCTCTGGAAACACCATATATTTT.

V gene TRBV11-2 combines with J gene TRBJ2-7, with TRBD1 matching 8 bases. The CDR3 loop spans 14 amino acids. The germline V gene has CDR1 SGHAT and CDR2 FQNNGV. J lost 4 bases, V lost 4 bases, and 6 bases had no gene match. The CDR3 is CASSSGQGKYEQYF. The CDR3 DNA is TGTGCCAGCAGCTCCGGACAGGGAAAGTACGAGCAGTACTTC.

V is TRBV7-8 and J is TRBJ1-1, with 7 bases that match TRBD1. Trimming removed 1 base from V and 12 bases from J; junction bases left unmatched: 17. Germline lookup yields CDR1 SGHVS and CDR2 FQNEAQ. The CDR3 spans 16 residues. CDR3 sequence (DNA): TGTGCCAGCAGCTTAGGACCCGTTAACAGGGGCGCGGAATCTTTCTTT. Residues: CASSLGPVNRGAESFF.

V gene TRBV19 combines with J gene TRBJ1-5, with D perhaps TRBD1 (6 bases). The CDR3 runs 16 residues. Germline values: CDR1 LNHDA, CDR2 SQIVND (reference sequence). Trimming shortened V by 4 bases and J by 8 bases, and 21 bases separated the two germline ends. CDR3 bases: TGTGCCAGTAGTACCCGGGACAATTTTATTCTAGAGCCCCAGCATTTT. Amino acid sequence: CASSTRDNFILEPQHF.

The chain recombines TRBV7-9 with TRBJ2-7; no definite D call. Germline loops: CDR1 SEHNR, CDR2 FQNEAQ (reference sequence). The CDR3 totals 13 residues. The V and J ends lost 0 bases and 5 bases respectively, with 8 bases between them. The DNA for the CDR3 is TGTGCCAGCAGCTTAGCACAGAACCACGAGCAGTACTTC. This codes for CASSLAQNHEQYF.